This T cell receptor beta chain stems from a study of T-cell memory formation after mild COVID-19. The V and J ends lost 4 bases and 0 bases, in that order; junction bases with no gene match: 10. Germline V CDR1 and CDR2: SGHRS, YFSETQ. This CDR3 region has 16 residues. TCRdb re-called the 5' RACE reads with MiXCR, one entry per CDR3 protein. Here the sample spans about 350,000 distinct CDR3 sequences, roughly an eighth being singletons. This clonotype was seen repeatedly, ten times or more. Its antigen is still unknown. Findings of the study overall: Prior to infection, memory already included some responding clones, suggesting cross-reactive memory joined.

Material for sequencing was PBMCs or a T cell subset sorted from them (not recorded which). The receptor was derived from a man in his late teens or twenties who had mild COVID-19 (a few samples of this study predate the infection). Cell type and time point are not known. The chain links TRBV5-1 to TRBJ2-7; 7 bases agree with TRBD1. CDR3: CASSPGQGGLSYEQYV. CDR3 DNA: TGCGCCAGCAGCCCGGGACAAGGGGGCCTCTCCTACGAGCAGTACGTC.